The clone carrying this T cell receptor beta chain was recorded once. The antigen remains unidentified. The sample is drawn from a study of cytotoxic CD8 clonotypes in ibrutinib-treated CLL. Across the study: Of a cohort that held ten to twelve relapsed/refractory and roughly 15 treatment-naive patients, roughly 18 were IGHV unmutated. Patients attained some 24 partial and 2 complete responses; at median around 68 months, around 14 remained remitted while roughly 12 progressed.

The junction had 13 bases not matched to a gene; V was cut back by 6 bases and J by 7 bases. This CDR3 contains 15 residues. Germline V gene lookup returns CDR1 LNHDA and CDR2 SQIVND (reference sequence). Depth targeted 1 in 200,000 to 1 in 1 million T cells, averaging about 9.2x coverage per clonotype. Assay used: immunoSEQ multiplex PCR; TCRdb lists only in-frame clones, some missing. In the table there are 130,000 to 150,000 clones, 80% to 95% of which are singletons. General study results and limits: Clonality went higher at ibrutinib response and then dropped back toward baseline at progression.

Sequencing used PBMCs, obtained after 12 months of ibrutinib treatment. This sequence was found in a human donor with chronic lymphocytic leukemia. The V gene is TRBV19, the J gene TRBJ2-5; TRBD2 aligns across 8 bases. The CDR3 DNA follows: TGTGCCAGTAGACAATCGGGGGGGAACAAAGGGACCCAGTACTTC. Amino acid sequence: CASRQSGGNKGTQYF.